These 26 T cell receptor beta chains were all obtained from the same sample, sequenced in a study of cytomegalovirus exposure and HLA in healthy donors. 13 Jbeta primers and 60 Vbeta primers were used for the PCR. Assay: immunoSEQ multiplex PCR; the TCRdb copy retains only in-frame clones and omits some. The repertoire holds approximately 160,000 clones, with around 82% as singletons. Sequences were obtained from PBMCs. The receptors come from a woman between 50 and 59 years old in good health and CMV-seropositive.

CDR3 region: CASSLGQGVMNTEAFF. CDR3 coding DNA: TGCGCCAGCAGCTTGGGACAGGGGGTCATGAACACTGAAGCTTTCTTT. The chain carries TRBV5-1 and TRBJ1-1, with TRBD1 matching 9 bases. V trimming: 0 bases; J trimming: 0 bases; junction bases outside the gene matches: 3. The CDR3 is made up of 16 amino acids. In germline, CDR1 is SGHRS, CDR2 YFSETQ.

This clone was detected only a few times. The CDR3 bases are TGTGCCAGCAGCTCGGACAGGCCCAATGGCTACACCTTC. Residues: CASSSDRPNGYTF. This chain joins TRBV11-1 and TRBJ1-2; 7 nucleotides agree with TRBD1. Trimming at V came to 4 bases and at J to 6 bases, leaving 5 bases not matched to a gene. The V gene's germline CDR1 is SGHAT and CDR2 FQDESV (reference sequence). CDR3 size: 13 residues.

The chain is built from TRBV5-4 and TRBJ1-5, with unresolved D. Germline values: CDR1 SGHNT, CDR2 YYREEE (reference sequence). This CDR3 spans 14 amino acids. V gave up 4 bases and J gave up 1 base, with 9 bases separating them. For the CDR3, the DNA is TGTGCCAGCAGCCCCGCGGGGAGCAATCAGCCCCAGCATTTT. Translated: CASSPAGSNQPQHF.

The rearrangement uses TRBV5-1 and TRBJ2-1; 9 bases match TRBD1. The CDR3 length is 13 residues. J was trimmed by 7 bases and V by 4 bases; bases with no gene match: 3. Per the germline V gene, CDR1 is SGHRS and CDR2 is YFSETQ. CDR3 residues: CASSRDRVNEQFF. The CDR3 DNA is TGCGCCAGCAGCCGGGACAGGGTTAATGAGCAGTTCTTC.

In nucleotides, the CDR3 is TGTGCCAGCAGCGCTCGCGGGGCGCGCACCGGGGAGCTGTTTTTT. Encoded protein: CASSARGARTGELFF. This rearrangement joins TRBV13 to TRBJ2-2; a weak D match, TRBD2 (6 bases). There are 15 residues in the CDR3. Looked up from germline, CDR1 is PRHDT and CDR2 is FYEKMQ (reference sequence). Trimming removed 5 bases at V and 4 bases at J, with 14 bases between.

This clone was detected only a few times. The CDR3 region is CASVDRYGYTF. CDR3 DNA sequence: TGTGCCAGCGTCGACAGATATGGCTACACCTTC. This chain joins TRBV2 and TRBJ1-2; possibly TRBD1 for D (5 bases). CDR1 and CDR2 from the germline V gene are SNHLY and FYNNEI. Deletions cut 8 bases from V and 5 bases from J, with 9 bases between. This CDR3 region has 11 residues.

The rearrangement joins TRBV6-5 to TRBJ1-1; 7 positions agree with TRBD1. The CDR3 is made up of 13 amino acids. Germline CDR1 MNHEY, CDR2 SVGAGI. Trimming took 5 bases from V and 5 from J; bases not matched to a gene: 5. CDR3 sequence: CASSRNRGTEAFF. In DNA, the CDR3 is TGTGCCAGCAGTCGAAACAGGGGAACTGAAGCTTTCTTT.

DNA of the CDR3: TGTGCCAGCAGCCAAGATCGGGAGGGAATCTACGAGCAGTACTTC. It yields the protein CASSQDREGIYEQYF. V is TRBV4-2 and J is TRBJ2-7; 8 bases agree with TRBD2. Germline assignment: CDR1 LGHNA and CDR2 YNFKEQ. Trimming took 0 bases from V and 3 from J; bases not matched to a gene: 4. The CDR3 consists of 15 residues.

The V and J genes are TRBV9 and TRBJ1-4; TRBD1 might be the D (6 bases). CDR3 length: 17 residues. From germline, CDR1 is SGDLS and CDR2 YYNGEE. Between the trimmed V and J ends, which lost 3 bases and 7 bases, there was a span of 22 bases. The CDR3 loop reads CASSAGEGGQGFEKLFF. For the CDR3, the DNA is TGTGCCAGCAGCGCCGGGGAGGGGGGCCAGGGTTTTGAAAAACTGTTTTTT.

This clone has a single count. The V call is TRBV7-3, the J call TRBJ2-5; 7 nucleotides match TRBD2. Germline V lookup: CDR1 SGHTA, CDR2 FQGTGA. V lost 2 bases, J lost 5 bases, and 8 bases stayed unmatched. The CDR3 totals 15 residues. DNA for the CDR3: TGTGCCAGCAGCTTAGGGGTGACTAGCCGGGAGACCCAGTACTTC. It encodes CASSLGVTSRETQYF.

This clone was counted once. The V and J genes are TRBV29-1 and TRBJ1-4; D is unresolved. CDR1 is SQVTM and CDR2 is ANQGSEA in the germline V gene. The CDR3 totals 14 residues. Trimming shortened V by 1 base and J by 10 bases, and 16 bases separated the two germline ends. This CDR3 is CSVEASTFGGKLFF. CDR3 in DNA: TGCAGCGTTGAAGCGTCGACATTTGGTGGAAAACTGTTTTTT.

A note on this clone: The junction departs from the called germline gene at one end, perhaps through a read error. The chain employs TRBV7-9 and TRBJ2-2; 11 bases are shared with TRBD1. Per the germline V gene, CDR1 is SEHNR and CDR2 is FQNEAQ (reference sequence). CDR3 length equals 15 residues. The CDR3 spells CSSSNRDRGTGELFF. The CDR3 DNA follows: TGTTCCAGCAGCAATCGGGACAGGGGGACCGGGGAGCTGTTTTTT.

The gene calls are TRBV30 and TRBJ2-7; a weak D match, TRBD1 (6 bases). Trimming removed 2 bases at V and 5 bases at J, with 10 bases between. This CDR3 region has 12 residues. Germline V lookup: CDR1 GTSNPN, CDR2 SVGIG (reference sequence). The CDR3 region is CAWSRDINEQYF. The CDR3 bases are TGTGCCTGGAGTAGGGACATAAACGAGCAGTACTTC.

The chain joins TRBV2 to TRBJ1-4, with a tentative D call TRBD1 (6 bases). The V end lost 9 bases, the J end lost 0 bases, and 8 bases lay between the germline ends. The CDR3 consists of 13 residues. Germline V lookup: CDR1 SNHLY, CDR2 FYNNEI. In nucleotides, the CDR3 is TGTGCCAGTGAGGGGGCAACTAATGAAAAACTGTTTTTT. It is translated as CASEGATNEKLFF.

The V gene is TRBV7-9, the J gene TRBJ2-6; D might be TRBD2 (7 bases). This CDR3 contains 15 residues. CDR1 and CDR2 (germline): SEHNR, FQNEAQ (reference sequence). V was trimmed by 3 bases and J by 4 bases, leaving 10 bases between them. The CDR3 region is CASSLRGTGANVLTF. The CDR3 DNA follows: TGTGCCAGCAGCTTGCGGGGGACAGGGGCCAACGTCCTGACTTTC.

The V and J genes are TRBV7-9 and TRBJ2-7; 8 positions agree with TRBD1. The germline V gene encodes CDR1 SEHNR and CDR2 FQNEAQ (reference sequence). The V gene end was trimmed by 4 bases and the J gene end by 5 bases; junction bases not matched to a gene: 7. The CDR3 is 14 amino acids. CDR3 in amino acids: CASSSTGGIHEQYF. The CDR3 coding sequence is TGTGCCAGCAGCTCCACAGGGGGTATACACGAGCAGTACTTC.

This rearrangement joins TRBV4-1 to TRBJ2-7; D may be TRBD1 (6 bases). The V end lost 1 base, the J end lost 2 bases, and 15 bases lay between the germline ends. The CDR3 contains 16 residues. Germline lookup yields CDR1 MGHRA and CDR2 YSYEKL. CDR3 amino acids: CASSQAPGGGAYEQYF. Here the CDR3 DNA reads TGCGCCAGCAGCCAAGCCCCGGGTGGGGGCGCCTACGAGCAGTACTTC.

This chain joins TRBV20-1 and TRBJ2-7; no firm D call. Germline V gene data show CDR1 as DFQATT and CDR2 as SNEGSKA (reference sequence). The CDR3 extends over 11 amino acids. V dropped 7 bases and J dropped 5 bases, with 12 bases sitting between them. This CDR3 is CSGESVDEQYF. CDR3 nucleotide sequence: TGCAGTGGAGAGTCGGTGGACGAGCAGTACTTC.

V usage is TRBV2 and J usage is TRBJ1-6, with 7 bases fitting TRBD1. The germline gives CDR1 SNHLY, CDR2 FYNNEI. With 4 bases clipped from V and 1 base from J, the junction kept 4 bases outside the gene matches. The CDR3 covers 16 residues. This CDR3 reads CASSGQGASYNSPLHF. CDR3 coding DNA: TGTGCCAGCAGTGGACAGGGTGCGTCCTATAATTCACCCCTCCACTTT. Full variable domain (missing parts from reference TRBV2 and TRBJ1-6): EPEVTQTPSHQVTQMGQEVILRCVPISNHLYFYWYRQILGQKVEFLVSFYNNEISEKSEIFDDQFSVERPDGSNFTLKIRSTKLEDSAMYFCASSGQGASYNSPLHFGNGTRLTVT.

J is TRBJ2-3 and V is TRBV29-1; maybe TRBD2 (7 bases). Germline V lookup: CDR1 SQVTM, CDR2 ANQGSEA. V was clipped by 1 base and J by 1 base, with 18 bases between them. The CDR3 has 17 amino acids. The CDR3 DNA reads TGCAGCGTTGAAGTAGCCCGGGGCGGGGGCGGCACAGATACGCAGTATTTT. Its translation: CSVEVARGGGGTDTQYF.

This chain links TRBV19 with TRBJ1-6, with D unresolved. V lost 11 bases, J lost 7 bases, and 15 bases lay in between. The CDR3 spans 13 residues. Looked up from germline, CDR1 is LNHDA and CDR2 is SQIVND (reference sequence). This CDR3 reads CAVAVAPNSPLHF. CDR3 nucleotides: TGTGCCGTTGCGGTGGCCCCCAATTCACCCCTCCACTTT.

The CDR3 here is CASSRTSGGRTRYDTQYF. DNA for the CDR3: TGCGCCAGCAGCAGGACTAGCGGGGGGCGGACGAGGTATGATACGCAGTATTTT. The J gene is TRBJ2-3, the V gene TRBV5-1, with 14 bases identical to TRBD2. After removal of 4 bases from V and 6 bases from J, the junction contained 13 bases not matched to a gene. This CDR3 is 18 amino acids long. Germline loops: CDR1 SGHRS, CDR2 YFSETQ.

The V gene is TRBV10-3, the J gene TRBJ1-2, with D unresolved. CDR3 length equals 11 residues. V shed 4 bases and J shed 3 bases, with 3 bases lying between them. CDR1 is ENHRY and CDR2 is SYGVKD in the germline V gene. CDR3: CAISADYGYTF. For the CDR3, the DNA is TGTGCCATCAGTGCCGACTATGGCTACACCTTC.

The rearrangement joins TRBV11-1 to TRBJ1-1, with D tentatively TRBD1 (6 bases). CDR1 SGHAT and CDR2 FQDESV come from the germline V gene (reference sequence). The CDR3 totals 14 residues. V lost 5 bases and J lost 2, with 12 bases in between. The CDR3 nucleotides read TGTGCCAGCAGCCCTGGGACATCTAACACTGAAGCTTTCTTT. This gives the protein CASSPGTSNTEAFF.

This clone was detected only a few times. For the CDR3, the DNA is TGTGCCAGTGGGCCCCGGGGTACAAGCGAGCAGTACTTC. Encoded protein: CASGPRGTSEQYF. J is TRBJ2-7 and V is TRBV19; TRBD2 is a possible D gene (5 bases). V was clipped by 8 bases and J by 6 bases, with 17 bases between them. Germline V gene lookup returns CDR1 LNHDA and CDR2 SQIVND (reference sequence). CDR3 length: 13 residues.

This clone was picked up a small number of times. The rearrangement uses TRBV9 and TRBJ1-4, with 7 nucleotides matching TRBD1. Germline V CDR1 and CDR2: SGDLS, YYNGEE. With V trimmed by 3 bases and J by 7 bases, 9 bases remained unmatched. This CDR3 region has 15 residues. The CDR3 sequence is CASSATQGVTEKLFF. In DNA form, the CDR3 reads TGTGCCAGCAGCGCAACCCAGGGGGTGACTGAAAAACTGTTTTTT.